The 23 T cell receptor beta chains in this list originate from one sample, sequenced in a study of blood T cell repertoires in COVID-19. The data were produced by immunoSEQ multiplex PCR, yet TCRdb's version contains in-frame clones alone and is incomplete. Here the sample spans more than 85,000 clones, roughly 79% being singletons. The sequenced sample consisted of peripheral blood. The receptor source for this set is a woman in her 70s with acute or convalescent COVID-19.

The chain carries TRBV7-9 and TRBJ1-1, with 7 nucleotides matching TRBD1. The CDR3 runs to 14 residues. The J segment lost 1 base and the V segment lost 7 bases, leaving 6 bases of the junction unmatched. Germline V gene lookup returns CDR1 SEHNR and CDR2 FQNEAQ (reference sequence). This CDR3 is CASTAQGTNTEAFF. The CDR3 nucleotides are TGTGCCAGCACCGCACAGGGGACGAACACTGAAGCTTTCTTT.

The CDR3 sequence: CASSYSATGGSPQHF. For the CDR3, the DNA is TGTGCCAGCAGTTACTCGGCCACAGGGGGCTCTCCCCAGCATTTT. The rearrangement links TRBV6-2 or TRBV6-3 to TRBJ1-5; 9 bases agree with TRBD1. The CDR3 sequence is 15 residues long. Germline V CDR1 and CDR2: MNHEY, SVGEGT. Losses at the gene ends were 0 bases for V and 10 bases for J; bases not matched to a gene: 7.

V is TRBV10-3 and J is TRBJ2-3; 7 bases are shared with TRBD1. The CDR3 loop spans 15 amino acids. Germline loops: CDR1 ENHRY, CDR2 SYGVKD. With V trimmed by 0 bases and J by 8 bases, 8 bases remained unmatched. CDR3 loop: CAISESRGTSVTQYF. The CDR3 DNA reads as TGTGCCATCAGTGAGTCCAGGGGGACCTCGGTTACGCAGTATTTT.

This sequence joins TRBV5-1 and TRBJ2-7, with 9 nucleotides matching TRBD2. In germline, CDR1 is SGHRS, CDR2 YFSETQ. This CDR3 region has 13 residues. J lost 3 bases, V lost 4 bases, and 2 bases had no gene match. CDR3 residues: CASSPSGIYEQYF. CDR3 sequence (DNA): TGCGCCAGCAGCCCTAGCGGGATCTACGAGCAGTACTTC.

The rearrangement joins TRBV6-1 to TRBJ1-5; TRBD1 matches at 9 bases. V lost 2 bases and J lost 6; bases outside the gene matches: 5. The CDR3 covers 15 residues. Per germline, CDR1 MNHNS and CDR2 SASEGT. CDR3 bases: TGTGCCAGCAGTGAAATGACAGGGGGAGGTCAGCCCCAGCATTTT. Translation gives CASSEMTGGGQPQHF.

J is TRBJ1-4 and V is TRBV7-2; D remains unclear. Trimming left V 2 bases short and J 4 bases short, with 5 bases between. This CDR3 has 13 residues. Per germline, CDR1 SGHTA and CDR2 FQGNSA. CDR3 coding DNA: TGTGCCAGCAGCTTAAGCTATAATGAAAAACTGTTTTTT. This encodes CASSLSYNEKLFF.

The rearrangement links TRBV4-3 to TRBJ2-2; perhaps TRBD1 as D (5 bases). CDR1 and CDR2 (germline): LGHNA, YSLEER. This CDR3 comprises 14 residues. V was pared by 3 bases and J by 1 base, with 6 bases between. The CDR3 region is CASSHGQNTGELFF. The CDR3 DNA reads TGCGCCAGCAGCCACGGACAGAACACCGGGGAGCTGTTTTTT.

The chain couples TRBV19 to TRBJ1-2; TRBD1 might be the D (5 bases). Germline values: CDR1 LNHDA, CDR2 SQIVND (reference sequence). Trimming took 6 bases from V and 0 from J, leaving 17 bases between them. CDR3 size: 16 residues. For the CDR3, the DNA is TGTGCCAGTAGACTCAACTTAAGGGGAACTAACTATGGCTACACCTTC. Translation gives CASRLNLRGTNYGYTF.

The CDR3 protein is CASSPPGLAGGEQYF. The CDR3 DNA sequence: TGTGCCAGCAGTCCTCCGGGACTAGCGGGAGGTGAGCAGTACTTC. The chain joins TRBV27 to TRBJ2-7, with 15 nucleotides matching TRBD2. The trim removed 5 bases at V and 7 bases at J, leaving 6 bases unmatched. The CDR3 spans 15 residues. Germline lookup yields CDR1 MNHEY and CDR2 SMNVEV (reference sequence).

The rearrangement joins TRBV7-3 to TRBJ2-1; D unclear. Trimming pared 6 bases from V and 3 bases from J, leaving 15 bases between. CDR3 size: 15 residues. The germline CDR1 and CDR2 sequences are SGHTA and FQGTGA. The CDR3 sequence is CASSSVGGSYNEQFF. As DNA, the CDR3 is TGTGCCAGCAGTTCGGTCGGCGGCAGCTACAATGAGCAGTTCTTC.

V and J are TRBV6-5 and TRBJ1-6; no firm D call. The CDR3 is 14 residues long. V was cut by 6 bases and J by 7 bases, with 13 bases left in between. Germline CDR1 is MNHEY and CDR2 is SVGAGI. CDR3 nucleotide sequence: TGTGCCAGCAGGTACCGGGAGTCCAATTCACCCCTCCACTTT. It specifies CASRYRESNSPLHF.

The rearrangement uses TRBV30 and TRBJ1-2; a possible D gene is TRBD1 (5 bases). Germline-derived CDR1 and CDR2 are GTSNPN and SVGIG (reference sequence). The germline V and J ends were trimmed by 2 bases and 4 bases, with 8 bases remaining between them. This CDR3 spans 12 amino acids. CDR3 sequence reads: CAWSLGGYGYTF. DNA for the CDR3: TGTGCCTGGAGTCTCGGGGGCTATGGCTACACCTTC.

This chain joins TRBV9 and TRBJ1-1, with no clear D. The CDR3 consists of 13 residues. Germline CDR1 is SGDLS and CDR2 is YYNGEE. V was pared by 4 bases and J by 5 bases, with 12 bases between. The CDR3 region is CASSYGPGTEAFF. For the CDR3, the DNA is TGTGCCAGCAGCTATGGCCCGGGGACTGAAGCTTTCTTT.

The V call is TRBV9, the J call TRBJ2-3; the match to TRBD2 covers 7 bases. Germline-derived CDR1 and CDR2 are SGDLS and YYNGEE. The CDR3 loop spans 17 amino acids. Trimming at V came to 3 bases and at J to 1 base, leaving 11 bases not matched to a gene. CDR3 in amino acids: CASSAIPAGVGTDTQYF. CDR3 nucleotides: TGTGCCAGCAGCGCTATCCCGGCGGGAGTGGGCACAGATACGCAGTATTTT.

This chain links TRBV6-5 with TRBJ1-1; D is undetermined. V lost 7 bases and J 4 bases, leaving 19 bases between the germline ends. CDR3 size: 15 residues. Per the germline V gene, CDR1 is MNHEY and CDR2 is SVGAGI. CDR3 in amino acids: CASNRSPASGTEAFF. The CDR3 region has the DNA TGTGCCAGCAATCGCTCTCCCGCTAGCGGCACTGAAGCTTTCTTT.

CDR3 bases: TGTGCCAGCTCCGGAGGGACAGGGCATCTCTACACCTTC. Its translation: CASSGGTGHLYTF. The V and J genes are TRBV2 and TRBJ1-2; 9 bases are a match to TRBD1. Germline V lookup: CDR1 SNHLY, CDR2 FYNNEI. The CDR3 consists of 13 residues. V lost 8 bases, J lost 10 bases, and 11 bases stayed unmatched.

The CDR3 DNA reads as TGTGCCAGTAGTACTAGCAGAGTGAGCACAGATACGCAGTATTTT. Translation gives CASSTSRVSTDTQYF. The chain carries TRBV19 and TRBJ2-3, with D possibly being TRBD2 (5 bases). V shed 4 bases and J shed 0 bases, with 11 bases lying between them. CDR1 and CDR2 (germline): LNHDA, SQIVND (reference sequence). This CDR3 is 15 amino acids long.

CDR3 DNA sequence: TGTGCCAGCAGAGGGGACTACTCCTACGAGCAGTACTTC. Translating gives CASRGDYSYEQYF. The chain carries TRBV3-1 (or the pseudogene TRBV3-2) and TRBJ2-7, with 7 bases matching TRBD2. Germline CDR1 and CDR2: LGHDT and YNNKEL (reference sequence). V lost 6 bases, J lost 0 bases, and 2 bases stayed unmatched. The CDR3 is made up of 13 amino acids.

The chain combines TRBV3-1 (or the pseudogene TRBV3-2) with TRBJ2-1; D remains ambiguous. The CDR3 has 15 amino acids. From germline, CDR1 is LGHDT and CDR2 YNNKEL (reference sequence). V was cut by 4 bases and J by 2 bases, with 12 bases left in between. This chain's CDR3 is CASSPTVFAYNEQFF. CDR3 nucleotide sequence: TGTGCCAGCAGCCCTACAGTCTTCGCCTACAATGAGCAGTTCTTC.

The chain has TRBV5-4 and TRBJ2-2; TRBD2 is a possible D gene (5 bases). The germline V gene encodes CDR1 SGHNT and CDR2 YYREEE (reference sequence). The V gene lost 8 bases and the J gene lost 4 bases, with 15 bases spanning the gap. The CDR3 is 14 residues long. The CDR3 DNA reads as TGTGCCAGTTCACTAGATCTCAGCACCGGGGAGCTGTTTTTT. Translated: CASSLDLSTGELFF.

This clone was detected many times. The chain joins TRBV12-5 to TRBJ2-2, with D maybe TRBD1 (6 bases). The CDR3 has 15 amino acids. CDR1 LGHNT and CDR2 FRNRAP come from the germline V gene. V was shortened by 0 bases and J by 2 bases, with 7 bases between the two germline ends. The CDR3 DNA sequence: TGTGCTAGTGGTTTGGTACAGGGAAACACCGGGGAGCTGTTTTTT. Translated, it gives CASGLVQGNTGELFF.

This clone was recorded only once. The CDR3 spells CASSLAASGRNIQYF. CDR3 DNA: TGTGCCAGCAGCTTAGCGGCTAGCGGGAGAAACATTCAGTACTTC. V and J are TRBV13 and TRBJ2-4, with 10 nucleotides matching TRBD2. The J segment lost 6 bases and the V segment lost 1 base, leaving 3 bases of the junction unmatched. CDR1 PRHDT and CDR2 FYEKMQ come from the germline V gene (reference sequence). The CDR3 totals 15 residues.

V and J are TRBV27 and TRBJ2-3, with 8 bases that match TRBD2. Germline trimming cut 2 bases from V and 2 bases from J; bases unmatched to any gene: 3. Per the germline V gene, CDR1 is MNHEY and CDR2 is SMNVEV (reference sequence). The CDR3 has 15 amino acids. The DNA of the CDR3 is TGTGCCAGCAGTTTAGTAGCGGGGCACACAGATACGCAGTATTTT. This sequence encodes CASSLVAGHTDTQYF.